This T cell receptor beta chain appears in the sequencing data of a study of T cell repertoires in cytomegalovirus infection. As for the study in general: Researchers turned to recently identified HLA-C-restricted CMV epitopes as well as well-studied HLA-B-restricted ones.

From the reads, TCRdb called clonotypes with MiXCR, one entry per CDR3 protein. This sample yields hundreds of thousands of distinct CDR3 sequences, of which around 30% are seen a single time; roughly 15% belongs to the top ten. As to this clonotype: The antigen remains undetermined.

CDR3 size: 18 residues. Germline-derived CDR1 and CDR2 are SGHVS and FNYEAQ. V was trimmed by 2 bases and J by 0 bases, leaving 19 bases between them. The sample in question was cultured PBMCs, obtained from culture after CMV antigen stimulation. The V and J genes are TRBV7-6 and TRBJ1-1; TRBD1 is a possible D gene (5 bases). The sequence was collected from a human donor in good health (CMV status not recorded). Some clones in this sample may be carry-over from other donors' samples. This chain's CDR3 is CASSLPGGGGDMNTEAFF. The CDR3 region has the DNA TGTGCCAGCAGCTTACCTGGGGGGGGTGGGGATATGAACACTGAAGCTTTCTTT.